The clone carrying this TCR beta chain was counted many times. Its target is not known. Constant-segment primers served in 5'RACE that generated TCR alpha and TCR beta cDNA libraries bearing sample barcodes and UMIs. TCRdb redid the calling of the 5' RACE reads with MiXCR, one entry per CDR3 protein. The data show 200,000 or so distinct CDR3 sequences, with around 9.1% seen just once and roughly 3.5% held by the top ten. This entry belongs to a study of T-cell memory formation after mild COVID-19. General study points: That cross-reactive memory joined was suggested by some responding clones appearing in pre-infection memory. Contracting clones, day 15 to 85, had balanced CD4/CD8, and later expanders favored CD4+.

Sequencing was performed on PBMCs or a T cell subset sorted from them (not recorded which). This TCR was recovered from a man between 18 and 35 years old who had mild COVID-19 (a few samples of this study predate the infection). Cell type and time point are not known.

The CDR3 DNA is TGTGCCACCACCGGGGTCCAAGGACGAAGCTCTGGGGCCAACGTCCTGACTTTC. As protein: CATTGVQGRSSGANVLTF. This chain connects TRBV25-1 to TRBJ2-6, with a possible D match to TRBD2 (5 bases). From germline, CDR1 is MGHDK and CDR2 SYGVNS. Between the trimmed V and J ends, which lost 10 bases and 0 bases, there was a span of 22 bases. The CDR3 loop spans 18 amino acids.